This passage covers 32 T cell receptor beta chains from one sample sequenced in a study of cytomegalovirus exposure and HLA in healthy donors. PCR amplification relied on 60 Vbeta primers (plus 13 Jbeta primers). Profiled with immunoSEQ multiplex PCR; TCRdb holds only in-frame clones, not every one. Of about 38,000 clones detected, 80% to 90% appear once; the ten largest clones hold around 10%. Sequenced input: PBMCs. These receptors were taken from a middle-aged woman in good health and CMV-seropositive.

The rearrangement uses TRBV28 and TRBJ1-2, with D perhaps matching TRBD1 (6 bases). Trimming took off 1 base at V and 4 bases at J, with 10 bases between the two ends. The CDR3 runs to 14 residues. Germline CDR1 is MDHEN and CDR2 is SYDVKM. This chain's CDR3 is CASSLSGVGYGYTF. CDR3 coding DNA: TGTGCCAGCAGTTTATCAGGGGTAGGCTATGGCTACACCTTC.

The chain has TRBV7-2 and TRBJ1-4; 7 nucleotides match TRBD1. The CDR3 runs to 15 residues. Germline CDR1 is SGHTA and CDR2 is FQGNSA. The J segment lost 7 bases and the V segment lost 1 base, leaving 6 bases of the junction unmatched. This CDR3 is CASSLGETGIEKLFF. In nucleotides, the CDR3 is TGTGCCAGCAGCTTAGGGGAGACAGGGATTGAAAAACTGTTTTTT.

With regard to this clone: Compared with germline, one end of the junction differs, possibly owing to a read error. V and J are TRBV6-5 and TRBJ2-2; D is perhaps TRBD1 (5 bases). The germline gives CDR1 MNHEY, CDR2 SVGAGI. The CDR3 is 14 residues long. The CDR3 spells CASTYIRGTGELFF. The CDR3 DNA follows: TGTGCCAGCACTTACATAAGGGGCACCGGGGAGCTGTTTTTT.

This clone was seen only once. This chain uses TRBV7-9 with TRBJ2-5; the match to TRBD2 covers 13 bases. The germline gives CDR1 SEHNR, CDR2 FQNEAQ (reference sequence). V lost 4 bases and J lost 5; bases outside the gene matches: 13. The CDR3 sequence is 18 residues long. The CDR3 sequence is CASSYSGTSGAGDETQYF. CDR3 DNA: TGTGCCAGCAGCTACTCAGGGACTAGCGGGGCAGGAGATGAGACCCAGTACTTC.

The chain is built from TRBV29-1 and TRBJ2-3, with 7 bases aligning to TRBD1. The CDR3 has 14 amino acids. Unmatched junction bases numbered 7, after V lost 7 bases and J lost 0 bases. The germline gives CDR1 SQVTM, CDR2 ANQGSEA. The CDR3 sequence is CSGGGQSSTDTQYF. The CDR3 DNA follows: TGCAGCGGTGGGGGACAGTCAAGCACAGATACGCAGTATTTT.

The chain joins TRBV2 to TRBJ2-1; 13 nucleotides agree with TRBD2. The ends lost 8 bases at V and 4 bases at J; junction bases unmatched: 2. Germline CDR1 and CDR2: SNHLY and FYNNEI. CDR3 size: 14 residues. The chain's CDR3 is CASQTSGGYNEQFF. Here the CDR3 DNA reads TGTGCCAGCCAGACTAGCGGGGGGTACAATGAGCAGTTCTTC.

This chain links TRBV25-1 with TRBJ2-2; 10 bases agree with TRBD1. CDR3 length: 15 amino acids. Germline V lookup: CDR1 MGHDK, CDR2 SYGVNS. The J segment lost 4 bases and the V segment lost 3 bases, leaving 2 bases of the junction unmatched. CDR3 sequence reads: CASSETGGITGELFF. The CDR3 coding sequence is TGTGCCAGCAGTGAGACAGGGGGCATCACCGGGGAGCTGTTTTTT.

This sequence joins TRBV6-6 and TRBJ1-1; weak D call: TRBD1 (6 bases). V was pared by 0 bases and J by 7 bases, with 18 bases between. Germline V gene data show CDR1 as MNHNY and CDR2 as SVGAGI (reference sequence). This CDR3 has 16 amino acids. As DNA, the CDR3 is TGTGCCAGCAGTTACTCGAAGGGGGTCATTGCCGATGAAGCTTTCTTT. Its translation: CASSYSKGVIADEAFF.

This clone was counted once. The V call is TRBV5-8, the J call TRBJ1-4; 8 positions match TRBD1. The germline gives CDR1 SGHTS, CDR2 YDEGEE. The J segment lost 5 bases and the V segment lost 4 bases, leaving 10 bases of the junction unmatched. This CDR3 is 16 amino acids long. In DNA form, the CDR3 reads TGTGCCAGCAGCCCGCAGGACAGGGCGGTGAATGAAAAACTGTTTTTT. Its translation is CASSPQDRAVNEKLFF. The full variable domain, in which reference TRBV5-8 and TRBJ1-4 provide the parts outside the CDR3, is EAGVTQSPTHLIKTRGQQATLRCSPISGHTSVYWYQQALGLGLQFLLWYDEGEERNRGNFPPRFSGRQFPNYSSELNVNALELEDSALYLCASSPQDRAVNEKLFFGSGTQLSVL.

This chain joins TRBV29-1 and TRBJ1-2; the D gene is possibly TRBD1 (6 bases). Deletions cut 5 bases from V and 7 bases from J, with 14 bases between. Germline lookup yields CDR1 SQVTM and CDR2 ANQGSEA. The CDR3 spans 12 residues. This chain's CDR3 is CSVSHRVSGYTF. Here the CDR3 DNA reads TGCAGCGTTTCCCACAGGGTTAGTGGCTACACCTTC.

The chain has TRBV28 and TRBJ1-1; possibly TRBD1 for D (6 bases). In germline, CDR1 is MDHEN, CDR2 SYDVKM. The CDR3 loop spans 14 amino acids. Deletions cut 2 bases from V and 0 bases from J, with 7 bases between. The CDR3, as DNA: TGTGCCAGCAGTTTAGGGGGCATGAACACTGAAGCTTTCTTT. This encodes CASSLGGMNTEAFF.

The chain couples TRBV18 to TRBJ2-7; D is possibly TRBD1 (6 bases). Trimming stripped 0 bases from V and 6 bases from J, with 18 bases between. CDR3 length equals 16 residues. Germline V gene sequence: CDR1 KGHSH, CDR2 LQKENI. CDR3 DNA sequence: TGTGCCAGCTCACCACCGTCCAGGACAGCGGCTTTCGAGCAGTACTTC. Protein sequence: CASSPPSRTAAFEQYF.

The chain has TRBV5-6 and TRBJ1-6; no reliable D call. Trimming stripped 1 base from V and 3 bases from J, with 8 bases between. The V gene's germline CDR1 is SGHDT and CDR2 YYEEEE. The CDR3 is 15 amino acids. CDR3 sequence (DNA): TGTGCCAGCAGCTTGTTGGCAGGCTATAATTCACCCCTCCACTTT. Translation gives CASSLLAGYNSPLHF.

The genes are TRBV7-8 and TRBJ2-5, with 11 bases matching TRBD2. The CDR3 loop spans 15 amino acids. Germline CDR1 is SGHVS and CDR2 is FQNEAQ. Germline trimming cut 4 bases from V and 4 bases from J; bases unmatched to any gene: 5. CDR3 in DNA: TGTGCCAGCAGCTCGCGACTAGCGGGGACAGAGACCCAGTACTTC. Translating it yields CASSSRLAGTETQYF.

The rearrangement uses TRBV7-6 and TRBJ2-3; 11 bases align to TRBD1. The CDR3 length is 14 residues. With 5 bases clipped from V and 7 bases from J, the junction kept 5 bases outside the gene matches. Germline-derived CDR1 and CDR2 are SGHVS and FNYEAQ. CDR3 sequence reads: CASSRGQGVHTQYF. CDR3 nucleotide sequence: TGTGCCAGCAGCAGGGGACAGGGGGTCCATACGCAGTATTTT.

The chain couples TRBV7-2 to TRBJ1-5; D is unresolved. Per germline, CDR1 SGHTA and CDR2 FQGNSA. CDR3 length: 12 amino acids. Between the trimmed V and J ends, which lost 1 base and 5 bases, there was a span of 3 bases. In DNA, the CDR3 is TGTGCCAGCAGCTTAGGGCATCAGCCCCAGCATTTT. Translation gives CASSLGHQPQHF.

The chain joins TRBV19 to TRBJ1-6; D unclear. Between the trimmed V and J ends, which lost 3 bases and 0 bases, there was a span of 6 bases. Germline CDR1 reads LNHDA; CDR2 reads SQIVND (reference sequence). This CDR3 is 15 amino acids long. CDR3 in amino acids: CASSIASSYNSPLHF. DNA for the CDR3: TGTGCCAGTAGTATCGCGAGCTCCTATAATTCACCCCTCCACTTT.

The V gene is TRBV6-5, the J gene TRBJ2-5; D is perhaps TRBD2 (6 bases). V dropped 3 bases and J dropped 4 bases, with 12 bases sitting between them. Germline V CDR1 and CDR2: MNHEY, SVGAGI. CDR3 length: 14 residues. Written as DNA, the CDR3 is TGTGCCAGCAGTTATTCCTTCGGGGGAGAGACCCAGTACTTC. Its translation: CASSYSFGGETQYF.

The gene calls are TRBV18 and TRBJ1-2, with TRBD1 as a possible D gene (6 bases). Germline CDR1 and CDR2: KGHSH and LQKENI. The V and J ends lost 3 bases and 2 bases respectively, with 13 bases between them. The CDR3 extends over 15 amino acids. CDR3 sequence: CASSPTGPTNYGYTF. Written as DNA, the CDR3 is TGTGCCAGCTCACCGACAGGACCTACCAACTATGGCTACACCTTC.

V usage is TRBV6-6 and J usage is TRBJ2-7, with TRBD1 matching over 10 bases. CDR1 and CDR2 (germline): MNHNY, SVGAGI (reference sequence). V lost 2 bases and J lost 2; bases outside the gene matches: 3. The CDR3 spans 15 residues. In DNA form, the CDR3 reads TGTGCCAGCAGTTACGCGACAGGGGGCACCTACGAGCAGTACTTC. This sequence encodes CASSYATGGTYEQYF.

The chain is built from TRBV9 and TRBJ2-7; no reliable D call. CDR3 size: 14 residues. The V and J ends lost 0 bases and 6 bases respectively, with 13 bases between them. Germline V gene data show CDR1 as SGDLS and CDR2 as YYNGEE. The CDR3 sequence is CASSVDVGTGEQYF. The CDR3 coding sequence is TGTGCCAGCAGCGTAGATGTCGGCACGGGCGAGCAGTACTTC.

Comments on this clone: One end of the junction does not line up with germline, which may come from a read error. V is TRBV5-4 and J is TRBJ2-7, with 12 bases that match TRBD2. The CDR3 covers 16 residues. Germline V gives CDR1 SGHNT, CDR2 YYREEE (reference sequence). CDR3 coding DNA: TGTACCAGCACTCCTGGAAGGCTAGCGGGGGGGATCGAGCAGTACTTC. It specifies CTSTPGRLAGGIEQYF.

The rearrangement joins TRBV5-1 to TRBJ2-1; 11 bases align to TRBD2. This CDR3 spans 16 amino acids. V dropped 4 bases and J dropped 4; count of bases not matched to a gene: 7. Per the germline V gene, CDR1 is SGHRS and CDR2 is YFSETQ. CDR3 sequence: CASSPTPSGGYNEQFF. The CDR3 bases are TGCGCCAGCAGCCCCACACCTAGCGGGGGGTACAATGAGCAGTTCTTC.

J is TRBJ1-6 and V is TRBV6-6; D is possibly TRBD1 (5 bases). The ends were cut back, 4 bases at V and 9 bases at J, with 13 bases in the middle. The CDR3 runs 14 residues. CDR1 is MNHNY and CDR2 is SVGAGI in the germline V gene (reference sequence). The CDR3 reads CASSLGTEGSPLHF. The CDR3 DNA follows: TGTGCCAGCAGTTTAGGGACGGAGGGTTCACCCCTCCACTTT.

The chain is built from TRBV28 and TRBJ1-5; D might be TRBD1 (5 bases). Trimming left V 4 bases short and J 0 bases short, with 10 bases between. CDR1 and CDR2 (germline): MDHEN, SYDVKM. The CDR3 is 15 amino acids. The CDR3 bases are TGTGCCAGCAGTTGGGGGGGTTATAGCAATCAGCCCCAGCATTTT. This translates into CASSWGGYSNQPQHF. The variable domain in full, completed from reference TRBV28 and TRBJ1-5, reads DVKVTQSSRYLVKRTGEKVFLECVQDMDHENMFWYRQDPGLGLRLIYFSYDVKMKEKGDIPEGYSVSREKKERFSLILESASTNQTSMYLCASSWGGYSNQPQHFGDGTRLSIL.

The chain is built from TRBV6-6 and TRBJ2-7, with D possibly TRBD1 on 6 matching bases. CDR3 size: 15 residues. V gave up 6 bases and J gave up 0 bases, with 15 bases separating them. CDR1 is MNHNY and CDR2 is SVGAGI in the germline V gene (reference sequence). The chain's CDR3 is CASRNGQLSSYEQYF. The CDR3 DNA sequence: TGTGCCAGCAGAAACGGACAGCTGAGCTCCTACGAGCAGTACTTC.

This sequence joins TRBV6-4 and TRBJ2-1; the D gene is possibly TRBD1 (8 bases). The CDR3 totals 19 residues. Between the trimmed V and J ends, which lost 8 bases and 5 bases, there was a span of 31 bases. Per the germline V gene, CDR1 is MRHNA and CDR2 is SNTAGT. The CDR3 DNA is TGTGCCAGCGGGGTTATCGGACAGGGCAAGAGGGGGGGCAACAATGAGCAGTTCTTC. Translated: CASGVIGQGKRGGNNEQFF.

The CDR3 coding sequence is TGCGCCAGCAGCTTATCCGGGGGGCTAGGAGATACGCAGTATTTT. It encodes CASSLSGGLGDTQYF. The V gene is TRBV5-1, the J gene TRBJ2-3; D is possibly TRBD2 (7 bases). The CDR3 is 15 amino acids. Trimming stripped 2 bases from V and 5 bases from J, with 15 bases between. Germline CDR1 and CDR2: SGHRS and YFSETQ.

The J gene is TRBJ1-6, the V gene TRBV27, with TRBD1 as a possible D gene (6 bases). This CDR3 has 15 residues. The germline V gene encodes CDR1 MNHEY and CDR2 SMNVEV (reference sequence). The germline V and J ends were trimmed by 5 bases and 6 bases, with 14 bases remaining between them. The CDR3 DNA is TGTGCCAGCAGTCCATGGGGGCTTTCTAATTCACCCCTCCACTTT. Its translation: CASSPWGLSNSPLHF.

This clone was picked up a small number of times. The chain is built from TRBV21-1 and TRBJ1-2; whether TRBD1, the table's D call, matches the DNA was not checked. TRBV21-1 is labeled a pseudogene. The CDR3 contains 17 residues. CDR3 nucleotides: TGTGCCAGCAGCAAAGCACCGACAGGGGGCGCCGGCTATGGCTACACCTTC. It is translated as CASSKAPTGGAGYGYTF.

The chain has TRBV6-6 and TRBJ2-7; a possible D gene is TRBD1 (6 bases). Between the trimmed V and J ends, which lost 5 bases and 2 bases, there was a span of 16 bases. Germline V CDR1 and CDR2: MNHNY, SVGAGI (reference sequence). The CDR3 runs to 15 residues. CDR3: CASSDQPGHPYEQYF. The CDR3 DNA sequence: TGTGCCAGCAGTGATCAACCGGGACACCCCTACGAGCAGTACTTC.

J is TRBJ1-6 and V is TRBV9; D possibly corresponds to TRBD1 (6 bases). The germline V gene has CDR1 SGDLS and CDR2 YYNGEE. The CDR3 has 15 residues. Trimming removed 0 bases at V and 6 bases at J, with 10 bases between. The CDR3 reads CASSVALQGNSPLHF. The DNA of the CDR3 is TGTGCCAGCAGCGTAGCTTTACAGGGTAATTCACCCCTCCACTTT.